Below, 24 T cell receptor beta chains from the same sample are listed, as sequenced in a study of shared clonotypes between healthy human individuals. Only in-frame clones appear in the TCRdb table, and some are missing; sequencing was by immunoSEQ multiplex PCR. The sample has around 200,000 clones; roughly 70% are singletons. The source material was memory CD4+ T cells sorted from blood. Subset defined: CD45RA-negative fraction. These TCRs come from a man under 40 in good health.

This clone was detected only a few times. This rearrangement joins TRBV6-5 to TRBJ2-1; 8 positions agree with TRBD1. Germline V lookup: CDR1 MNHEY, CDR2 SVGAGI. V lost 4 bases, J lost 9 bases, and 5 bases stayed unmatched. The length of the CDR3 is 13 residues. Written as DNA, the CDR3 is TGTGCCAGCAGTTCCAGGGGGCAGGGTGAGCAGTTCTTC. It is translated as CASSSRGQGEQFF.

In DNA form, the CDR3 reads TGTGCCAGCAGCCTTTCCTTAGGACAGGGGGAGACCCAGTACTTC. Translation gives CASSLSLGQGETQYF. This rearrangement joins TRBV6-5 to TRBJ2-5; 9 nucleotides align to TRBD1. The V segment lost 6 bases and the J segment 5 bases; nucleotides outside the gene matches: 10. The CDR3 consists of 15 residues. Per the germline V gene, CDR1 is MNHEY and CDR2 is SVGAGI.

The CDR3 bases are TGTGCCAGCAGCGTAACCGGGACGGAGACCTACGAGCAGTACTTC. This encodes CASSVTGTETYEQYF. This sequence joins TRBV7-2 and TRBJ2-7; D possibly uses TRBD1 or TRBD2 (5 bases each). The CDR3 has 15 residues. V lost 5 bases to trimming and J lost 2 bases, with 16 bases between them. CDR1 SGHTA and CDR2 FQGNSA come from the germline V gene.

The chain couples TRBV6-1 to TRBJ1-1; 8 bases agree with TRBD1. The J segment lost 0 bases and the V segment lost 2 bases, leaving 8 bases of the junction unmatched. The CDR3 runs to 17 residues. Germline assignment: CDR1 MNHNS and CDR2 SASEGT. The CDR3 is CASSEWWAGGLNTEAFF. In DNA, the CDR3 is TGTGCCAGCAGTGAATGGTGGGCAGGGGGCTTGAACACTGAAGCTTTCTTT.

This rearrangement joins TRBV11-2 to TRBJ2-4; 8 positions agree with TRBD1. Germline values: CDR1 SGHAT, CDR2 FQNNGV. The CDR3 covers 16 residues. V was pared by 5 bases and J by 2 bases, with 8 bases of the junction left unmatched. The CDR3 DNA follows: TGTGCCAGCAGCCCCCAACAGGGGGGTTCCAAAAACATTCAGTACTTC. This sequence encodes CASSPQQGGSKNIQYF.

CDR3 region: CASSESVTGPYEQYF. The CDR3 bases are TGTGCCAGCAGTGAATCGGTGACAGGTCCCTACGAGCAGTACTTC. This chain joins TRBV25-1 and TRBJ2-7, with a weak D call TRBD1 (6 bases). Per the germline V gene, CDR1 is MGHDK and CDR2 is SYGVNS. This CDR3 spans 15 amino acids. The V gene lost 1 base and the J gene lost 2 bases, with 12 bases spanning the gap.

This CDR3 reads CASSSSKRQYF. The CDR3 region has the DNA TGTGCCAGCAGCTCCTCAAAGCGGCAGTACTTC. The J gene is TRBJ2-7, the V gene TRBV11-2, with unresolved D. The V end lost 4 bases, the J end lost 9 bases, and 10 bases lay between the germline ends. There are 11 residues in the CDR3. CDR1 SGHAT and CDR2 FQNNGV come from the germline V gene.

The genes are TRBV7-2 and TRBJ2-7, with D possibly being TRBD2 (6 bases). The CDR3 loop spans 14 amino acids. V shed 3 bases and J shed 3 bases, with 12 bases lying between them. CDR1 and CDR2 from the germline V gene are SGHTA and FQGNSA. The CDR3 DNA follows: TGTGCCAGCAGCTTGCGCGGAGGGGACTACGAGCAGTACTTC. Encoded protein: CASSLRGGDYEQYF. Full variable domain (rest looked up from reference TRBV7-2 and TRBJ2-7): GAGVSQSPSNKVTEKGKDVELRCDPISGHTALYWYRQSLGQGLEFLIYFQGNSAPDKSGLPSDRFSAERTGGSVSTLTIQRTQQEDSAVYLCASSLRGGDYEQYFGPGTRLTVT.

This clone has just one count. The genes are TRBV4-1 and TRBJ2-2; TRBD1 matches at 7 bases. The CDR3 covers 15 residues. V gave up 4 bases and J gave up 2 bases; unmatched junction bases: 4. Per the germline V gene, CDR1 is MGHRA and CDR2 is YSYEKL. In DNA form, the CDR3 reads TGCGCCAGCAGCCCCGGGACAGTTAACACCGGGGAGCTGTTTTTT. Translating gives CASSPGTVNTGELFF.

The J gene is TRBJ2-7, the V gene TRBV28, with TRBD2 identical over 14 bases. Germline-derived CDR1 and CDR2 are MDHEN and SYDVKM. The CDR3 sequence is 18 residues long. Trimming removed 7 bases from V and 1 base from J; junction bases left unmatched: 12. Here the CDR3 DNA reads TGTGCCAGCATTACCGGGACTAGCGGGAGAAAGGGGTCCTACGAGCAGTACTTC. Translating it yields CASITGTSGRKGSYEQYF.

The chain recombines TRBV7-2 with TRBJ2-6; D is possibly TRBD1 (6 bases). The CDR3 is 15 residues long. V gave up 4 bases and J gave up 0 bases, with 7 bases separating them. Germline CDR1 and CDR2: SGHTA and FQGNSA. CDR3: CASSSDSSGANVLTF. CDR3 bases: TGTGCCAGCAGCTCGGACAGCTCTGGGGCCAACGTCCTGACTTTC.

The chain carries TRBV18 and TRBJ2-3; 10 nucleotides align to TRBD2. This CDR3 contains 16 residues. J was trimmed by 2 bases and V by 3 bases; bases with no gene match: 5. Germline V gene data show CDR1 as KGHSH and CDR2 as LQKENI. The CDR3, as DNA: TGTGCCAGCTCACCCGGACTAGCGGACAACACAGATACGCAGTATTTT. It encodes CASSPGLADNTDTQYF.

This clone came up a few times. The chain couples TRBV28 to TRBJ1-2; a weak D match, TRBD1 (6 bases). The CDR3 has 14 amino acids. Germline assignment: CDR1 MDHEN and CDR2 SYDVKM. Trimming stripped 5 bases from V and 6 bases from J, with 16 bases between. CDR3 amino acids: CASSPPYRDNGYTF. CDR3 nucleotides: TGTGCCAGCAGTCCCCCTTACAGGGATAATGGCTACACCTTC.

The table lists this clone with a few counts. This chain links TRBV23-1 with TRBJ2-7, with 7 bases matching TRBD1. TRBV23-1 is known as an ORF, though its function is uncertain. The CDR3 length is 13 residues. The junction had 1 base not matched to a gene; V was cut back by 0 bases and J by 5 bases. The CDR3 loop reads CASSQSTGNEQYF. CDR3 DNA sequence: TGCGCCAGCAGTCAATCGACAGGGAACGAGCAGTACTTC.

The chain employs TRBV6-5 and TRBJ2-7; 11 positions agree with TRBD1. Germline lookup yields CDR1 MNHEY and CDR2 SVGAGI. The CDR3 totals 14 residues. After removal of 6 bases from V and 7 bases from J, the junction contained 8 bases not matched to a gene. Here the CDR3 reads CASSRDRGREEQYF. In DNA, the CDR3 is TGTGCCAGCAGCCGGGACAGGGGGAGAGAAGAGCAGTACTTC.

The V call is TRBV6-5, the J call TRBJ2-5; D possibly uses TRBD1 or TRBD2 (6 bases each). Trimming removed 6 bases from V and 5 bases from J, with 13 bases in between. The length of the CDR3 is 13 residues. From germline, CDR1 is MNHEY and CDR2 SVGAGI. The CDR3 reads CASREGVSETQYF. DNA of the CDR3: TGTGCCAGCAGGGAGGGGGTTAGCGAGACCCAGTACTTC.

The chain has TRBV6-5 and TRBJ2-7; D unclear. The germline V gene has CDR1 MNHEY and CDR2 SVGAGI. The V gene lost 6 bases and the J gene lost 4 bases, with 13 bases spanning the gap. The CDR3 spans 13 residues. The CDR3 DNA sequence: TGTGCCAGCAGCGAGACACTTTCATACGAGCAGTACTTC. The encoded protein is CASSETLSYEQYF.

Notes on this clone: This specimen includes other DNA sequences encoding the same CDR3. The CDR3, as DNA: TGTGCCAGCTCTTTAGCGGGATTGAATGAGCAGTTCTTC. Translated, it gives CASSLAGLNEQFF. The chain couples TRBV11-2 to TRBJ2-1; 8 positions agree with TRBD2. CDR3 size: 13 residues. Germline CDR1 is SGHAT and CDR2 is FQNNGV. Trimming removed 8 bases from V and 7 bases from J; junction bases left unmatched: 7.

This chain connects TRBV5-1 to TRBJ2-4; 8 bases are shared with TRBD2. There are 15 residues in the CDR3. Germline V gene lookup returns CDR1 SGHRS and CDR2 YFSETQ. V lost 5 bases to trimming and J lost 5 bases; unmatched junction nucleotides: 9. The CDR3 spells CASRPPGGEENIQYF. The CDR3 coding sequence is TGCGCCAGCAGACCCCCGGGAGGGGAGGAAAACATTCAGTACTTC.

The chain recombines TRBV7-8 with TRBJ1-1; D unresolved. V gave up 5 bases and J gave up 5 bases, with 12 bases separating them. Per the germline V gene, CDR1 is SGHVS and CDR2 is FQNEAQ. This CDR3 region has 13 residues. The CDR3 spells CASSPWARTEAFF. DNA of the CDR3: TGTGCCAGCAGCCCCTGGGCCCGGACTGAAGCTTTCTTT.

This clone was seen only a few times. The chain recombines TRBV29-1 with TRBJ1-4; D remains ambiguous. The CDR3 loop spans 11 amino acids. Germline-derived CDR1 and CDR2 are SQVTM and ANQGSEA. V was trimmed by 7 bases and J by 13 bases, leaving 16 bases between them. The chain's CDR3 is CSALEANRLFF. As DNA, the CDR3 is TGCAGCGCCCTGGAGGCTAATAGACTGTTTTTT. The full variable domain, its missing parts supplied by reference TRBV29-1 and TRBJ1-4, is SAVISQKPSRDICQRGTSLTIQCQVDSQVTMMFWYRQQPGQSLTLIATANQGSEATYESGFVIDKFPISRPNLTFSTLTVSNMSPEDSSIYLCSALEANRLFFGSGTQLSVL.

The chain carries TRBV6-6 and TRBJ2-1; 9 bases match TRBD2. The V segment lost 9 bases and the J segment 15 bases; nucleotides outside the gene matches: 12. The CDR3 runs to 12 residues. CDR1 is MNHNY and CDR2 is SVGAGI in the germline V gene (reference sequence). CDR3 coding DNA: TGTGCCAGTGGGCGGGAGGGTGCGTCCCGGTTCTTC. Translating it yields CASGREGASRFF.

This clone was seen a few times. Additional DNA sequences in this sample encode the identical CDR3. The chain recombines TRBV19 with TRBJ1-5; D is undetermined. The CDR3 totals 12 residues. V was trimmed by 3 bases and J by 3 bases, leaving 3 bases between them. Germline V gene data show CDR1 as LNHDA and CDR2 as SQIVND (reference sequence). The CDR3 region is CASSISNQPQHF. DNA of the CDR3: TGTGCCAGTAGTATCTCCAATCAGCCCCAGCATTTT. The variable domain in full, with the rest retrieved from reference TRBV19 and TRBJ1-5, is DGGITQSPKYLFRKEGQNVTLSCEQNLNHDAMYWYRQDPGQGLRLIYYSQIVNDFQKGDIAEGYSVSREKKESFPLTVTSAQKNPTAFYLCASSISNQPQHFGDGTRLSIL.

The V and J genes are TRBV9 and TRBJ1-3; D is undetermined. With 0 bases removed from V and 0 bases from J, the gap between germline ends came to 19 bases. The germline V gene encodes CDR1 SGDLS and CDR2 YYNGEE. CDR3 length: 19 amino acids. CDR3 nucleotide sequence: TGTGCCAGCAGCGTAGTCCCCGCGACCTCCCGCAGCTCTGGAAACACCATATATTTT. This codes for CASSVVPATSRSSGNTIYF.